Listed here are 26 T cell receptor beta chains from one sample, sequenced in a study of shared clonotypes between healthy human individuals. Data came from immunoSEQ multiplex PCR; TCRdb stores just in-frame clones and leaves some out. This sample yields 95,000 to 120,000 clones, of which about two thirds are seen a single time; under 30% belongs to the top ten. Source material: memory CD8+ T cells sorted from blood. As for subset: CD45RO+ cells pooled with CCR7-negative TemRA cells. These receptor sequences come from a woman in her thirties in good health.

The gene calls are TRBV11-2 and TRBJ2-7; D unclear. Trimming removed 1 base from V and 9 bases from J, with 22 bases in between. CDR1 and CDR2 from the germline V gene are SGHAT and FQNNGV. CDR3 size: 16 residues. The CDR3 loop is CASSLGGQQKTLGQYF. CDR3 DNA sequence: TGTGCCAGCAGCTTAGGTGGGCAACAGAAAACTCTCGGGCAGTACTTC.

The V and J genes are TRBV27 and TRBJ2-3, with D perhaps TRBD1 (6 bases). This CDR3 comprises 15 residues. Germline V gene sequence: CDR1 MNHEY, CDR2 SMNVEV (reference sequence). The V gene lost 3 bases and the J gene lost 3 bases, with 13 bases spanning the gap. In DNA, the CDR3 is TGTGCCAGCAGTTTGGACAGTCTCGGTACAGATACGCAGTATTTT. Translated, it gives CASSLDSLGTDTQYF.

The CDR3 sequence is CASSYSRWQYEQYF. DNA for the CDR3: TGTGCCAGCAGTTACTCGAGGTGGCAATACGAGCAGTACTTC. The rearrangement joins TRBV6-5 to TRBJ2-7; no firm D call. The CDR3 is made up of 14 amino acids. The V gene lost 0 bases and the J gene lost 4 bases, with 10 bases spanning the gap. Germline assignment: CDR1 MNHEY and CDR2 SVGAGI.

The V gene is TRBV6-5, the J gene TRBJ2-3; tentatively, D is TRBD1 or TRBD2 (5 bases each). The length of the CDR3 is 15 residues. Germline CDR1 reads MNHEY; CDR2 reads SVGAGI. Trimming removed 4 bases at V and 2 bases at J, with 13 bases between. For the CDR3, the DNA is TGTGCCAGCAGTTCCCTAACGGGGACCACAGATACGCAGTATTTT. Translated, it gives CASSSLTGTTDTQYF.

CDR3 in DNA: TGTGCCAGCAGTTCTACAGTCCAAGAAGCTTTCTTT. Translation gives CASSSTVQEAFF. The chain carries TRBV6-5 and TRBJ1-1; D is ambiguous. The CDR3 covers 12 residues. The V end was cut by 4 bases, the J end by 8 bases, with 11 bases between. Germline CDR1 MNHEY, CDR2 SVGAGI.

The rearrangement uses TRBV2 and TRBJ2-6, with no clear D. CDR3 size: 15 residues. V was trimmed by 9 bases and J by 0 bases, leaving 12 bases between them. CDR1 and CDR2 (germline): SNHLY, FYNNEI. CDR3 residues: CASAQSSSGANVLTF. The CDR3 DNA sequence: TGTGCCAGTGCACAGTCTTCCTCTGGGGCCAACGTCCTGACTTTC. Based on the CDR3 plus reference TRBV2 and TRBJ2-6, the full variable domain is EPEVTQTPSHQVTQMGQEVILRCVPISNHLYFYWYRQILGQKVEFLVSFYNNEISEKSEIFDDQFSVERPDGSNFTLKIRSTKLEDSAMYFCASAQSSSGANVLTFGAGSRLTVL.

The genes are TRBV6-6 and TRBJ2-5; maybe TRBD1 (6 bases). The DNA matches TRBJ2-7 better at its end, which makes the J call doubtful. CDR3 size: 14 residues. Germline V gives CDR1 MNHNY, CDR2 SVGAGI (reference sequence). CDR3 nucleotides: TGTGCCAGCAGTTACGAGGACAGCCCCTACGAGCAGTACTTC. It yields the protein CASSYEDSPYEQYF.

The V gene is TRBV4-2, the J gene TRBJ2-7; D remains unclear. In germline, CDR1 is LGHNA, CDR2 YNFKEQ. Trimming removed 0 bases from V and 4 bases from J, with 16 bases in between. The CDR3 length is 16 residues. The CDR3 DNA reads TGTGCCAGCAGCCAAGATTGGAGTAGCCACCTTTACGAGCAGTACTTC. It translates to CASSQDWSSHLYEQYF.

The table lists this clone with a few counts. The chain couples TRBV5-4 to TRBJ2-1; 7 bases map to TRBD2. The CDR3 contains 17 residues. J was trimmed by 9 bases and V by 4 bases; bases with no gene match: 19. Germline V gene data show CDR1 as SGHNT and CDR2 as YYREEE (reference sequence). The CDR3 sequence is CASSQDQSGAPSSEQFF. CDR3 nucleotides: TGTGCCAGCAGCCAAGATCAGAGCGGGGCCCCATCGTCTGAGCAGTTCTTC.

J is TRBJ1-5 and V is TRBV11-2; D not resolved. This CDR3 contains 14 residues. Germline-derived CDR1 and CDR2 are SGHAT and FQNNGV. The V and J ends lost 5 bases and 0 bases respectively, with 8 bases between them. CDR3 in amino acids: CASSAHNSNQPQHF. The CDR3 DNA reads TGTGCCAGCAGCGCCCATAATAGCAATCAGCCCCAGCATTTT.

The genes are TRBV28 and TRBJ1-5, with TRBD1 identical over 8 bases. V shed 5 bases, J shed 6 bases, and the junction held 3 bases outside the gene matches. Germline lookup yields CDR1 MDHEN and CDR2 SYDVKM. This CDR3 contains 13 residues. In nucleotides, the CDR3 is TGTGCCAGCAGTCAGGGGGCCGTTCAGCCCCAGCATTTT. It codes for CASSQGAVQPQHF. Full variable domain (outside the CDR3, taken from reference TRBV28 and TRBJ1-5): DVKVTQSSRYLVKRTGEKVFLECVQDMDHENMFWYRQDPGLGLRLIYFSYDVKMKEKGDIPEGYSVSREKKERFSLILESASTNQTSMYLCASSQGAVQPQHFGDGTRLSIL.

The chain carries TRBV11-3 and TRBJ1-5, with TRBD1 identical over 8 bases. CDR1 SGHNT and CDR2 YENEEA come from the germline V gene. The CDR3 totals 15 residues. After removal of 3 bases from V and 0 bases from J, the junction contained 1 base not matched to a gene. The CDR3 region is CASSLDRASNQPQHF. CDR3 bases: TGTGCCAGCAGCTTGGACAGGGCTAGCAATCAGCCCCAGCATTTT.

This clone has only a few counts. This chain links TRBV29-1 with TRBJ2-2; D is unresolved. This CDR3 contains 10 residues. V lost 3 bases to trimming and J lost 7 bases, with 3 bases between them. The germline V gene encodes CDR1 SQVTM and CDR2 ANQGSEA. Here the CDR3 DNA reads TGCAGCGTTGAGGACGGGGAGCTGTTTTTT. It codes for CSVEDGELFF.

This clone was counted a few times. This chain links TRBV29-1 with TRBJ2-7; a possible D gene is TRBD1 (6 bases). The CDR3 runs to 13 residues. Germline values: CDR1 SQVTM, CDR2 ANQGSEA. V was pared by 6 bases and J by 0 bases, with 12 bases between. CDR3 amino acids: CSVVGDNSYEQYF. The CDR3 DNA reads TGCAGCGTCGTGGGGGACAACTCCTACGAGCAGTACTTC.

This clone was observed a single time. The V call is TRBV19, the J call TRBJ1-3; D is uncertain. Germline V lookup: CDR1 LNHDA, CDR2 SQIVND (reference sequence). V was trimmed by 3 bases and J by 1 base, leaving 7 bases between them. The CDR3 contains 14 residues. Here the CDR3 reads CASSIRGSGNTIYF. The CDR3 DNA is TGTGCCAGTAGTATCCGCGGATCTGGAAACACCATATATTTT.

The chain carries TRBV11-2 and TRBJ1-5; D may be TRBD1 (6 bases). CDR3 size: 16 residues. The germline gives CDR1 SGHAT, CDR2 FQNNGV. Trimming removed 1 base at V and 0 bases at J, with 10 bases between. CDR3 region: CASSLVAGDSNQPQHF. Here the CDR3 DNA reads TGTGCCAGCAGCTTAGTTGCAGGGGATAGCAATCAGCCCCAGCATTTT.

This clone was counted a few times. The chain combines TRBV12-2 with TRBJ1-3. TRBV12-2 is classified as a pseudogene. The CDR3 is made up of 14 amino acids. Written as DNA, the CDR3 is TGTGCAAGTCGCTCCGAGCTAACAGGAAACACCATATATTTT. It encodes CASRSELTGNTIYF.

J is TRBJ2-5 and V is TRBV27, with TRBD2 as a possible D gene (6 bases). The CDR3 runs to 15 residues. Germline V gene data show CDR1 as MNHEY and CDR2 as SMNVEV (reference sequence). Trimming stripped 5 bases from V and 2 bases from J, with 15 bases between. CDR3 DNA: TGTGCCAGCAGTGGATTCTGGGCGGGACAAGAGACCCAGTACTTC. Translated: CASSGFWAGQETQYF.

This chain links TRBV7-6 with TRBJ2-1; the match to TRBD1 covers 11 bases. CDR1 SGHVS and CDR2 FNYEAQ come from the germline V gene. The CDR3 extends over 16 amino acids. Trimming removed 5 bases from V and 4 bases from J; junction bases left unmatched: 7. DNA of the CDR3: TGTGCCAGCAGCCCGCAAGGGACAGGGGGATACAATGAGCAGTTCTTC. Protein sequence: CASSPQGTGGYNEQFF. The complete variable domain, with remaining parts taken from reference TRBV7-6 and TRBJ2-1, reads GAGVSQSPRYKVTKRGQDVALRCDPISGHVSLYWYRQALGQGPEFLTYFNYEAQQDKSGLPNDRFSAERPEGSISTLTIQRTEQRDSAMYRCASSPQGTGGYNEQFFGPGTRLTVL.

The rearrangement uses TRBV19 and TRBJ1-5, with D possibly TRBD1 on 6 matching bases. The CDR3 totals 15 residues. Germline V lookup: CDR1 LNHDA, CDR2 SQIVND (reference sequence). Trimming took 6 bases from V and 1 from J, leaving 13 bases between them. The CDR3 DNA follows: TGTGCCAGTAGGATCGGGGGGGCGAGCAATCAGCCCCAGCATTTT. This encodes CASRIGGASNQPQHF.

This chain uses TRBV5-1 with TRBJ2-1, with 8 bases that match TRBD2. Germline assignment: CDR1 SGHRS and CDR2 YFSETQ. The CDR3 sequence is 17 residues long. With V trimmed by 0 bases and J by 8 bases, 13 bases remained unmatched. Here the CDR3 reads CASSLAGTSLASYEQFF. The DNA for the CDR3 is TGCGCCAGCAGCTTGGCCGGGACTAGTTTGGCCTCCTATGAGCAGTTCTTC.

This clone was picked up a small number of times. The rearrangement links TRBV29-1 to TRBJ1-2, with a tentative D call TRBD1 (5 bases). Trimming pared 5 bases from V and 3 bases from J, leaving 10 bases between. The CDR3 is made up of 12 amino acids. Germline V gives CDR1 SQVTM, CDR2 ANQGSEA. In DNA, the CDR3 is TGCAGCGTTTATCAGGGCGACTATGGCTACACCTTC. This codes for CSVYQGDYGYTF.

This clone was seen a few times. The chain joins TRBV6-1 to TRBJ2-7; 16 bases are a match to TRBD2. The V gene's germline CDR1 is MNHNS and CDR2 SASEGT. Germline trimming cut 4 bases from V and 7 bases from J; bases unmatched to any gene: 10. The CDR3 has 17 amino acids. The CDR3 DNA reads as TGTGCCAGCAGTGTGTCGGGACTAGCGGGAGGGCCGTGGGAGCAGTACTTC. Its translation is CASSVSGLAGGPWEQYF.

This clone has ten or more counts. This chain links TRBV6-1 with TRBJ2-7; no clear D gene. Germline CDR1 and CDR2: MNHNS and SASEGT. CDR3 length: 15 residues. Trimming stripped 3 bases from V and 4 bases from J, with 16 bases between. CDR3 DNA sequence: TGTGCCAGCAGTGATAGGGTGGGCGGAGCATACGAGCAGTACTTC. Translating it yields CASSDRVGGAYEQYF.

V is TRBV4-1 and J is TRBJ2-1; 9 bases are a match to TRBD2. From germline, CDR1 is MGHRA and CDR2 YSYEKL. The length of the CDR3 is 16 residues. V gave up 0 bases and J gave up 6 bases; unmatched junction bases: 6. The CDR3 here is CASSQDSLAGSNEQFF. For the CDR3, the DNA is TGCGCCAGCAGCCAAGATAGTCTAGCGGGGAGCAATGAGCAGTTCTTC.

The CDR3 loop reads CASSLLRGRDNYGYTF. Written as DNA, the CDR3 is TGTGCCAGCAGTTTATTAAGGGGCAGGGATAACTATGGCTACACCTTC. The chain uses TRBV28 and TRBJ1-2, with TRBD1 as a possible D gene (5 bases). Germline lookup yields CDR1 MDHEN and CDR2 SYDVKM. The CDR3 has 16 amino acids. Trimming removed 1 base from V and 1 base from J, with 13 bases in between.